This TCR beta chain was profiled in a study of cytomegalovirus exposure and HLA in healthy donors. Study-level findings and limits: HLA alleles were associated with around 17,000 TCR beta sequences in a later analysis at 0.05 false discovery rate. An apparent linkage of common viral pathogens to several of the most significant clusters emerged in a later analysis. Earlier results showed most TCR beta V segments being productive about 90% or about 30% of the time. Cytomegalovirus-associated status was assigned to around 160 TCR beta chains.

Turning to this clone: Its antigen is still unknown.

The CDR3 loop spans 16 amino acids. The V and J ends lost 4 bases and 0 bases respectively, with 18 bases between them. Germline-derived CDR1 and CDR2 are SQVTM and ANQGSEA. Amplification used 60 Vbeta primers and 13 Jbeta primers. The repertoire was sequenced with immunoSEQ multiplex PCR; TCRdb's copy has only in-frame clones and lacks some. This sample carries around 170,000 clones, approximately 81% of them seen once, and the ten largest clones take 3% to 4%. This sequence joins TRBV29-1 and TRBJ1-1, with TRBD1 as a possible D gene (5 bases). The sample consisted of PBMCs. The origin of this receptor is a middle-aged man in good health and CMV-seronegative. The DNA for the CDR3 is TGCAGCGTTGGGGGACTCACTAAAAACTTGAACACTGAAGCTTTCTTT. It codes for CSVGGLTKNLNTEAFF.